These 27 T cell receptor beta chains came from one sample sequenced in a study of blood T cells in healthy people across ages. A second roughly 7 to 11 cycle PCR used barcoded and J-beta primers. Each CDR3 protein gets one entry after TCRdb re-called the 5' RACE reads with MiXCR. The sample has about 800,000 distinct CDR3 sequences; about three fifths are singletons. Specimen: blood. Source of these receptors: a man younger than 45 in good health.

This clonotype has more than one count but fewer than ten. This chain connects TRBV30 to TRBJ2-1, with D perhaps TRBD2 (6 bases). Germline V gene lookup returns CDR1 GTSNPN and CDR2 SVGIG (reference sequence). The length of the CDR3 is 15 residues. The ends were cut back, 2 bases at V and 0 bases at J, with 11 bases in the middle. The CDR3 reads CAWSSGGSSYNEQFF. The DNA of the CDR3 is TGTGCCTGGAGTTCCGGGGGAAGCTCCTACAATGAGCAGTTCTTC.

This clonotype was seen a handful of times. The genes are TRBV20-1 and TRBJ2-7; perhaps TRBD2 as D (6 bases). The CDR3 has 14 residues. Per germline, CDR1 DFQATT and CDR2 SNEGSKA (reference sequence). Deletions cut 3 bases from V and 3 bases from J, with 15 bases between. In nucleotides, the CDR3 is TGCAGTGCTAGGGGGCGGGAATACGACTACGAGCAGTACTTC. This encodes CSARGREYDYEQYF.

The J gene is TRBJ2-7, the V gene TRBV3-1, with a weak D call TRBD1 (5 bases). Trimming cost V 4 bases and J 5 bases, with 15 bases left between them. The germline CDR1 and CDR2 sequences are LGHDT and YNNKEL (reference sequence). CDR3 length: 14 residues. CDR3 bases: TGTGCCAGCAGCCTAGGCAGGGCACTCGACGAGCAGTACTTC. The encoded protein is CASSLGRALDEQYF.

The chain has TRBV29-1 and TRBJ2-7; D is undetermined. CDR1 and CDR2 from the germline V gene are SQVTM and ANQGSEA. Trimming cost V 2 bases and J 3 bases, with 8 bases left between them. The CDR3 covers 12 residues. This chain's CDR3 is CSVESGSYEQYF. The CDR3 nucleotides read TGCAGCGTTGAATCAGGAAGCTACGAGCAGTACTTC.

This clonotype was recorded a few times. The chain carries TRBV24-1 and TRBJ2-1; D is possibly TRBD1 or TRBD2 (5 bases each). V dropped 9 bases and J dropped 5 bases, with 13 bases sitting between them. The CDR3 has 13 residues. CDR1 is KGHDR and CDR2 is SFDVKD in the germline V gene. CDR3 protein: CATARGRHNEQFF. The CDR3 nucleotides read TGTGCCACCGCTCGGGGACGACACAATGAGCAGTTCTTC.

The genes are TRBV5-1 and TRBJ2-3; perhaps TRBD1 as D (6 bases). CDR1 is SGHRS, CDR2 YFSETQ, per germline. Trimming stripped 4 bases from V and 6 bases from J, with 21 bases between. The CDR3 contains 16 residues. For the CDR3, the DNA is TGCGCCAGCAGCAAGGAACGGACAGCCGGCTTGGATACGCAGTATTTT. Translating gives CASSKERTAGLDTQYF. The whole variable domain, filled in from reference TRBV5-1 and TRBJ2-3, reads KAGVTQTPRYLIKTRGQQVTLSCSPISGHRSVSWYQQTPGQGLQFLFEYFSETQRNKGNFPGRFSGRQFSNSRSEMNVSTLELGDSALYLCASSKERTAGLDTQYFGPGTRLTVL.

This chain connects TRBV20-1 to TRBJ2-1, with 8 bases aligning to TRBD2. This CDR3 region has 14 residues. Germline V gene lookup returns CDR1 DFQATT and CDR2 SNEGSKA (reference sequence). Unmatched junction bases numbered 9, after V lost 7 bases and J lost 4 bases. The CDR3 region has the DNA TGCAGTGTCATCCTTAGCGGGGTATACAATGAGCAGTTCTTC. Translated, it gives CSVILSGVYNEQFF.

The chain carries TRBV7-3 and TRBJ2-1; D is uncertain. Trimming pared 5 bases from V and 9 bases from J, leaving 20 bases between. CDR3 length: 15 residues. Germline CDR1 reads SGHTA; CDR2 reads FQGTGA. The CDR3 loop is CASSRRTADSGEQFF. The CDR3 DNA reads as TGTGCCAGCAGCCGCCGCACGGCCGATAGTGGTGAGCAGTTCTTC.

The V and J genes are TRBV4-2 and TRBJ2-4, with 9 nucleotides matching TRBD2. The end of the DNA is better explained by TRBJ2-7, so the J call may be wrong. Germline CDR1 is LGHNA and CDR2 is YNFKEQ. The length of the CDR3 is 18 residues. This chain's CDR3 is CASSQDVWASGIPYEQYF. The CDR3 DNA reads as TGTGCCAGCAGCCAAGATGTTTGGGCTAGCGGGATCCCTTACGAGCAGTACTTC.

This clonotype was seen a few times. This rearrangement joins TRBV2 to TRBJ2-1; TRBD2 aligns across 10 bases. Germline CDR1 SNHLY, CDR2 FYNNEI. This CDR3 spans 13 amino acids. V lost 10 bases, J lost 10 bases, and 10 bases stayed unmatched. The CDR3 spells CATEAGGPKEQFF. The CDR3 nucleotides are TGTGCCACGGAAGCGGGGGGGCCAAAAGAGCAGTTCTTC. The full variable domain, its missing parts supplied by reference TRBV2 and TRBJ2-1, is EPEVTQTPSHQVTQMGQEVILRCVPISNHLYFYWYRQILGQKVEFLVSFYNNEISEKSEIFDDQFSVERPDGSNFTLKIRSTKLEDSAMYFCATEAGGPKEQFFGPGTRLTVL.

The CDR3 here is CASSLLGGGGYGYTF. As DNA, the CDR3 is TGTGCCAGCAGTTTGCTAGGGGGCGGGGGCTATGGCTACACCTTC. The chain joins TRBV27 to TRBJ1-2; 7 bases are shared with TRBD1. Germline V gene sequence: CDR1 MNHEY, CDR2 SMNVEV (reference sequence). Unmatched junction bases numbered 8, after V lost 3 bases and J lost 4 bases. CDR3 length: 15 amino acids.

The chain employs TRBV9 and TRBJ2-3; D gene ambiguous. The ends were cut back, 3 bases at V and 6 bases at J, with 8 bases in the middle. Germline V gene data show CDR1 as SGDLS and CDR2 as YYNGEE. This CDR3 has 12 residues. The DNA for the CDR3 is TGTGCCAGCAGCGCTCGTTTGGATACGCAGTATTTT. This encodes CASSARLDTQYF. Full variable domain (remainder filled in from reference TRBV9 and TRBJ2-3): DSGVTQTPKHLITATGQRVTLRCSPRSGDLSVYWYQQSLDQGLQFLIQYYNGEERAKGNILERFSAQQFPDLHSELNLSSLELGDSALYFCASSARLDTQYFGPGTRLTVL.

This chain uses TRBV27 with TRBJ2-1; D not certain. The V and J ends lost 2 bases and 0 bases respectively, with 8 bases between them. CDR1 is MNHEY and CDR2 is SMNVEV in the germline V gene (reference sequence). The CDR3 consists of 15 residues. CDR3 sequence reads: CASSLTYNSYNEQFF. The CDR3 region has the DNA TGTGCCAGCAGTTTAACCTATAACTCCTACAATGAGCAGTTCTTC.

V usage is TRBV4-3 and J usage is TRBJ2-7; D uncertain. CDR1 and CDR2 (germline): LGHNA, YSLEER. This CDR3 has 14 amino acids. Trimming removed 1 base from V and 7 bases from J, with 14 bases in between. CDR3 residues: CASSQVGKVGEQYF. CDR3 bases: TGCGCCAGCAGCCAAGTGGGGAAAGTGGGGGAGCAGTACTTC.

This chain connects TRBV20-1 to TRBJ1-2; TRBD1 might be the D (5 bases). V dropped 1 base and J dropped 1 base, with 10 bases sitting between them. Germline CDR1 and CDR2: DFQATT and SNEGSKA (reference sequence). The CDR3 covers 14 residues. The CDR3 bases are TGCAGTGCTAGAGGGACACATTATAACTATGGCTACACCTTC. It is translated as CSARGTHYNYGYTF.

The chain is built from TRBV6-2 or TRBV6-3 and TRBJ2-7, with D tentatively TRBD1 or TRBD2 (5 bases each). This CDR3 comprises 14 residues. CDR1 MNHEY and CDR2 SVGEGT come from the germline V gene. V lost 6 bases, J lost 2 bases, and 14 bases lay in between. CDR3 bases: TGTGCCAGCAGAGACGGGGACGCCACCTACGAGCAGTACTTC. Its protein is CASRDGDATYEQYF.

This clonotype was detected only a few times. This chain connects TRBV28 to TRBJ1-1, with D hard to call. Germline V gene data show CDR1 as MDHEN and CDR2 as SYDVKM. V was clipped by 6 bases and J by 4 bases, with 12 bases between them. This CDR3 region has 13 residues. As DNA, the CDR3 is TGTGCCAGCAGCTTCACAGTGGCCACTGAAGCTTTCTTT. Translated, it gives CASSFTVATEAFF.

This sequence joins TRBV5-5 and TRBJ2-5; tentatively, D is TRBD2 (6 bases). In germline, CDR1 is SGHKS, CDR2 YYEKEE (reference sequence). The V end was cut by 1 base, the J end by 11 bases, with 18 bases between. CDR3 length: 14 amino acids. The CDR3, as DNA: TGTGCCAGCAGCTTGCCACCGCTTCGGAGGGAGCAGTACTTC. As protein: CASSLPPLRREQYF.

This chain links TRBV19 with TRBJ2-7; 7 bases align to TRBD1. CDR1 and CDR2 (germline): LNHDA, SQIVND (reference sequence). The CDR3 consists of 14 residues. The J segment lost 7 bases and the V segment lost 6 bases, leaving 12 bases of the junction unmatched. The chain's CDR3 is CASSGSGQAGEQYF. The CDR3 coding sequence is TGTGCCAGTAGCGGTTCCGGACAGGCTGGGGAGCAGTACTTC. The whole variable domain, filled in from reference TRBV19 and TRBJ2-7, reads DGGITQSPKYLFRKEGQNVTLSCEQNLNHDAMYWYRQDPGQGLRLIYYSQIVNDFQKGDIAEGYSVSREKKESFPLTVTSAQKNPTAFYLCASSGSGQAGEQYFGPGTRLTVT.

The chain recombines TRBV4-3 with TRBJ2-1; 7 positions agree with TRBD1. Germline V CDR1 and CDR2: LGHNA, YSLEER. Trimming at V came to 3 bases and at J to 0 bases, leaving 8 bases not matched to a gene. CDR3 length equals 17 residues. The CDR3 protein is CASSHYVDRASYNEQFF. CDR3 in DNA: TGCGCCAGCAGCCATTACGTCGACAGGGCCTCCTACAATGAGCAGTTCTTC.

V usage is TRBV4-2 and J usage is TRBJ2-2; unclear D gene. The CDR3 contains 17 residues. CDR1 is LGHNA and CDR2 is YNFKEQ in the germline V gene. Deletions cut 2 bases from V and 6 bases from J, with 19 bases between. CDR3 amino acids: CASSQKRGGRQPGELFF. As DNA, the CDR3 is TGTGCCAGCAGCCAAAAGAGAGGTGGTAGGCAACCCGGGGAGCTGTTTTTT.

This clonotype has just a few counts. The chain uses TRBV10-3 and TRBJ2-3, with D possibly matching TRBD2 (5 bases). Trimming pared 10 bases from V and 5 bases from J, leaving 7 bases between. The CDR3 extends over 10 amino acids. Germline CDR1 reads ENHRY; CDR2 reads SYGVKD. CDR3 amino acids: CATGGDTQYF. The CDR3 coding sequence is TGTGCCACCGGAGGAGATACGCAGTATTTT.

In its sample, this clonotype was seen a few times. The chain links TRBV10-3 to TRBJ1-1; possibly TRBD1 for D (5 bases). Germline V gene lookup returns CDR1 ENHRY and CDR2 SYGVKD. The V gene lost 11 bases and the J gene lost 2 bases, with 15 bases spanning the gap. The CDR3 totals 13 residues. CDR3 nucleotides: TGTGCCGCGCTCGGGACGGGCAACACTGAAGCTTTCTTT. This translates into CAALGTGNTEAFF.

The chain's CDR3 is CAIKRDRDQETQYF. The CDR3 region has the DNA TGTGCCATCAAGCGGGACAGGGACCAAGAGACCCAGTACTTC. V gene TRBV10-3 combines with J gene TRBJ2-4, with 9 bases aligning to TRBD1. The J call could be wrong; TRBJ2-5 is a better fit for the DNA end. CDR3 length equals 14 residues. From germline, CDR1 is ENHRY and CDR2 SYGVKD.

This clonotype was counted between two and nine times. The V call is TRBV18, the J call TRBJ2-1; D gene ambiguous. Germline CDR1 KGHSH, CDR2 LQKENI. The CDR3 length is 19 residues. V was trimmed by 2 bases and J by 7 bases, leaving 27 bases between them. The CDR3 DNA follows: TGTGCCAGCTCACCAGTCAACAGACACACCGTCGGGCGGCCGAATGAGCAGTTCTTC. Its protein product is CASSPVNRHTVGRPNEQFF. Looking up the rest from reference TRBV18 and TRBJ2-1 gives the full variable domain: NAGVMQNPRHLVRRRGQEARLRCSPMKGHSHVYWYRQLPEEGLKFMVYLQKENIIDESGMPKERFSAEFPKEGPSILRIQQVVRGDSAAYFCASSPVNRHTVGRPNEQFFGPGTRLTVL.

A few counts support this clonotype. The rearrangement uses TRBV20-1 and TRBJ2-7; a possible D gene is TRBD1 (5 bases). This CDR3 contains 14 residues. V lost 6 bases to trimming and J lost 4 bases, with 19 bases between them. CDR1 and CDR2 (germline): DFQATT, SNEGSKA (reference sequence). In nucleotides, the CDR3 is TGCAGTGCCGGAGAGGACACAGACGCGTACGAGCAGTACTTC. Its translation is CSAGEDTDAYEQYF.

CDR3 bases: TGTGCCACCTTGAGTGACAGCAAGCACAGCCGAGAGACCCAGTACTTC. Translation gives CATLSDSKHSRETQYF. The chain recombines TRBV6-5 with TRBJ2-5, with a weak D call TRBD1 (5 bases). V lost 10 bases and J 4 bases, leaving 25 bases between the germline ends. Germline values: CDR1 MNHEY, CDR2 SVGAGI. The CDR3 contains 16 residues.